These 12 T cell receptor beta chains share one sample of origin, sequenced in a study of cytomegalovirus exposure and HLA in healthy donors. The PCR contained 60 Vbeta and 13 Jbeta primers. The method was immunoSEQ multiplex PCR; TCRdb's version includes in-frame clones alone and lacks a portion of them. The data hold some 100,000 clones, with 70% to 85% observed a single time. Sequencing was performed on PBMCs. These receptors were taken from a woman between 18 and 29 years old in good health and CMV-seronegative.

The count of this clone is one. This sequence joins TRBV29-1 and TRBJ1-1, with 10 bases aligning to TRBD1. The germline CDR1 and CDR2 sequences are SQVTM and ANQGSEA. The V gene end was trimmed by 4 bases and the J gene end by 7 bases; junction bases not matched to a gene: 3. The CDR3 length is 12 residues. The CDR3 loop is CSVVGQGFEAFF. CDR3 in DNA: TGCAGCGTTGTGGGACAGGGGTTTGAAGCTTTCTTT. Based on the CDR3 plus reference TRBV29-1 and TRBJ1-1, the full variable domain is SAVISQKPSRDICQRGTSLTIQCQVDSQVTMMFWYRQQPGQSLTLIATANQGSEATYESGFVIDKFPISRPNLTFSTLTVSNMSPEDSSIYLCSVVGQGFEAFFGQGTRLTVV.

The V and J genes are TRBV28 and TRBJ2-1; 7 bases are shared with TRBD2. V lost 8 bases to trimming and J lost 4 bases; unmatched junction nucleotides: 11. Per the germline V gene, CDR1 is MDHEN and CDR2 is SYDVKM. The CDR3 consists of 15 residues. The CDR3 DNA follows: TGTGCCAGCTCCGGGGGGTTATCCCCGTACAATGAGCAGTTCTTC. Protein product: CASSGGLSPYNEQFF. Combining the CDR3 with reference TRBV28 and TRBJ2-1 gives the whole variable domain DVKVTQSSRYLVKRTGEKVFLECVQDMDHENMFWYRQDPGLGLRLIYFSYDVKMKEKGDIPEGYSVSREKKERFSLILESASTNQTSMYLCASSGGLSPYNEQFFGPGTRLTVL.

The chain couples TRBV6-4 to TRBJ2-2, with 7 bases fitting TRBD2. The junction had 2 bases not matched to a gene; V was cut back by 0 bases and J by 10 bases. The CDR3 is 13 residues long. Germline values: CDR1 MRHNA, CDR2 SNTAGT. The CDR3 nucleotides are TGTGCCAGCAGTGACTCTGCGGGGGTGGAGCTGTTTTTT. It codes for CASSDSAGVELFF.

The chain couples TRBV6-1 to TRBJ2-7; TRBD1 matches 10 bases. The CDR3 has 15 amino acids. CDR1 is MNHNS, CDR2 SASEGT, per germline. After removal of 5 bases from V and 2 bases from J, the junction contained 6 bases not matched to a gene. The CDR3 DNA is TGTGCCAGCAGTCCGTGGGACAGGGGAACCTACGAGCAGTACTTC. It codes for CASSPWDRGTYEQYF.

Worth noting for this clone: An end of the junction does not agree with germline; a read error may underlie this. The J gene is TRBJ2-1, the V gene TRBV7-9; 11 bases are shared with TRBD2. Germline CDR1 and CDR2: SEHNR and FQNEAQ (reference sequence). The CDR3 extends over 18 amino acids. In DNA, the CDR3 is TGTTCCAGCAGCTTTGGGACTAGCGGACGAAAATCCTACAATGAGCAGTTCTTC. It yields the protein CSSSFGTSGRKSYNEQFF.

The chain joins TRBV19 to TRBJ1-3; D is unclear. In germline, CDR1 is LNHDA, CDR2 SQIVND (reference sequence). This CDR3 region has 13 residues. Between the trimmed V and J ends, which lost 3 bases and 4 bases, there was a span of 7 bases. CDR3 protein: CASSIPGGNTIYF. CDR3 nucleotides: TGTGCCAGTAGTATTCCAGGCGGAAACACCATATATTTT.

This sequence joins TRBV7-9 and TRBJ2-1; 7 bases line up with TRBD2. The CDR3 contains 15 residues. With 5 bases clipped from V and 8 bases from J, the junction kept 12 bases outside the gene matches. CDR1 and CDR2 from the germline V gene are SEHNR and FQNEAQ (reference sequence). The CDR3 sequence is CASSPLGGSSDEQFF. In DNA, the CDR3 is TGTGCCAGCAGCCCCCTTGGCGGGAGTTCCGATGAGCAGTTCTTC.

The V call is TRBV7-9, the J call TRBJ2-2; D may be TRBD1 (6 bases). Germline CDR1 reads SEHNR; CDR2 reads FQNEAQ (reference sequence). The ends were cut back, 4 bases at V and 1 base at J, with 10 bases in the middle. The CDR3 totals 15 residues. DNA for the CDR3: TGTGCCAGCAGCTCAAAGACAGGGAACACCGGGGAGCTGTTTTTT. Translating gives CASSSKTGNTGELFF.

This clone was observed a few times. The chain is built from TRBV7-2 and TRBJ2-2; 8 bases are shared with TRBD1. This CDR3 contains 15 residues. The V gene's germline CDR1 is SGHTA and CDR2 FQGNSA. Losses at the gene ends were 4 bases for V and 3 bases for J; bases not matched to a gene: 4. The CDR3 spells CASSSRGRDTGELFF. CDR3 DNA sequence: TGTGCCAGCAGCTCCAGGGGGCGCGACACCGGGGAGCTGTTTTTT.

The chain recombines TRBV5-6 with TRBJ1-3, with a possible D match to TRBD1 (5 bases). The CDR3 length is 19 residues. V lost 4 bases, J lost 4 bases, and 27 bases lay in between. The germline gives CDR1 SGHDT, CDR2 YYEEEE. CDR3 nucleotide sequence: TGTGCCAGCAGCCAACCCCAGGGAAGAGGTCTTCTGGAGGGAAACACCATATATTTT. Its protein product is CASSQPQGRGLLEGNTIYF.

In this sample, this clone turned up once. This chain links TRBV4-3 with TRBJ2-7; D is uncertain. Trimming took off 2 bases at V and 0 bases at J, with 11 bases between the two ends. The CDR3 has 15 residues. Germline V gene sequence: CDR1 LGHNA, CDR2 YSLEER. CDR3 sequence reads: CASSQFFLSSYEQYF. The CDR3, as DNA: TGCGCCAGCAGCCAATTCTTTTTGAGCTCCTACGAGCAGTACTTC.

The chain couples TRBV30 to TRBJ2-5, with a possible D match to TRBD2 (6 bases). Trimming took off 1 base at V and 4 bases at J, with 22 bases between the two ends. CDR1 GTSNPN and CDR2 SVGIG come from the germline V gene (reference sequence). The CDR3 has 17 amino acids. Here the CDR3 DNA reads TGTGCCTGGAGTGACGCTAGGGGCGGCGGGACCGCAGAGACCCAGTACTTC. This gives the protein CAWSDARGGGTAETQYF.